The 5 T cell receptor beta chains listed next were all sequenced from one sample in a study of beta chain features in type 1 diabetes. Since all of the isolated RNA was reverse transcribed, expressed TCRB transcripts were what got sequenced. Clones were read by immunoSEQ multiplex PCR, and TCRdb kept only the in-frame ones, dropping some. The table has about 5,700 clones, 70% to 80% seen once. Sequencing was done on a sample of Tregs from blood. Receptors were obtained from a man between 18 and 35 years old in good health.

This sequence joins TRBV7-9 and TRBJ1-3; TRBD1 aligns across 10 bases. The germline V gene has CDR1 SEHNR and CDR2 FQNEAQ (reference sequence). V trimming: 5 bases; J trimming: 1 base; junction bases outside the gene matches: 11. The CDR3 spans 18 residues. CDR3 sequence (DNA): TGTGCCAGCAGCCTCCTACGACCGGGACAGGGGTCTGGAAACACCATATATTTT. Translating gives CASSLLRPGQGSGNTIYF. The complete variable domain, with remaining parts taken from reference TRBV7-9 and TRBJ1-3, reads DTGVSQNPRHKITKRGQNVTFRCDPISEHNRLYWYRQTLGQGPEFLTYFQNEAQLEKSRLLSDRFSAERPKGSFSTLEIQRTEQGDSAMYLCASSLLRPGQGSGNTIYFGEGSWLTVV.

The J gene is TRBJ2-5, the V gene TRBV7-8; 9 bases line up with TRBD1. CDR1 and CDR2 from the germline V gene are SGHVS and FQNEAQ. This CDR3 contains 14 residues. V shed 5 bases, J shed 6 bases, and the junction held 7 bases outside the gene matches. The CDR3 here is CASSTGTGIQTQYF. CDR3 DNA sequence: TGTGCCAGCAGCACCGGGACAGGGATACAGACCCAGTACTTC.

V is TRBV7-2 and J is TRBJ2-3; 11 bases align to TRBD2. After removal of 8 bases from V and 2 bases from J, the junction contained 12 bases not matched to a gene. The germline CDR1 and CDR2 sequences are SGHTA and FQGNSA. The CDR3 has 17 residues. The CDR3 protein is CASRLRVTSGTTDTQYF. The CDR3 bases are TGTGCCAGCCGCCTCCGAGTGACTAGCGGGACCACAGATACGCAGTATTTT.

The J gene is TRBJ1-5, the V gene TRBV5-1, with 9 positions matching TRBD1. V was pared by 4 bases and J by 4 bases, with 6 bases of the junction left unmatched. There are 15 residues in the CDR3. From germline, CDR1 is SGHRS and CDR2 YFSETQ. CDR3 coding DNA: TGCGCCAGCAGCCTACAGGGGGCAGGGAATCAGCCCCAGCATTTT. This translates into CASSLQGAGNQPQHF. Complete variable domain (other parts from reference TRBV5-1 and TRBJ1-5): KAGVTQTPRYLIKTRGQQVTLSCSPISGHRSVSWYQQTPGQGLQFLFEYFSETQRNKGNFPGRFSGRQFSNSRSEMNVSTLELGDSALYLCASSLQGAGNQPQHFGDGTRLSIL.

V and J are TRBV6-6 and TRBJ2-1; D remains ambiguous. This CDR3 region has 13 residues. Germline CDR1 is MNHNY and CDR2 is SVGAGI (reference sequence). Trimming took 0 bases from V and 8 from J, leaving 8 bases between them. The CDR3 region is CASSYSIAYEQFF. Written as DNA, the CDR3 is TGTGCCAGCAGTTACTCGATTGCGTATGAGCAGTTCTTC.